Presented here are 8 T cell receptor beta chains from one specimen sequenced in a study of tumor and adjacent non-tumor tissue in lung cancer (dated by TCRdb to between 2017 and 2018). The library came from multiplex PCR. Sequencing instrument: Illumina HiSeq 2500. TCRbeta libraries were constructed through three rounds of nested PCR with primers (Table S4) according to protocols adapted from ARM-PCR. TCRdb reprocessing: public reads trimmed at Q25 with fastp, clones called with MiXCR, in-frame beta chains kept. Entries are consolidated by CDR3 protein sequence, retaining the most common genes and DNA. The sample table holds approximately 100,000 distinct CDR3 sequences, of which about 75% were seen once. Of the sample, 30% to 45% falls within the top ten clones. RNA was isolated from bulk unsorted tissue, and RNA quality was assessed with a NanoDrop ND-1000 and an Agilent 2100. The sample comprised lung tumor tissue. Receptor source: a woman aged 55-70 years with non-small cell lung cancer.

In its sample, this clonotype was seen once. A much larger clone lies a single base off, so this may be a read error. This chain connects TRBV29-1 to TRBJ2-6; D may be TRBD1 (6 bases). The CDR3 has 13 residues. V lost 8 bases, J lost 2 bases, and 10 bases lay in between. Germline V gives CDR1 SQVTM, CDR2 ANQGSEA. The CDR3 coding sequence is TGCAGCTTTCAGGGGACTGGGGCCAACGTCCTGACTTTC. Translating it yields CSFQGTGANVLTF.

The table lists this clonotype with a few counts. The chain links TRBV6-5 to TRBJ2-7, with unresolved D. CDR3 length equals 13 residues. Trimming shortened V by 5 bases and J by 8 bases, and 16 bases separated the two germline ends. CDR1 is MNHEY, CDR2 SVGAGI, per germline. The DNA for the CDR3 is TGTGCCAGCAGTGTTCCGGGCCGCTATCAGCAGTACTTC. It is translated as CASSVPGRYQQYF.

This rearrangement joins TRBV20-1 to TRBJ1-1; D is ambiguous. With 0 bases removed from V and 0 bases from J, the gap between germline ends came to 11 bases. Germline CDR1 reads DFQATT; CDR2 reads SNEGSKA (reference sequence). This CDR3 region has 15 residues. CDR3 in amino acids: CSARDQDKMNTEAFF. DNA for the CDR3: TGCAGTGCTAGAGATCAGGATAAGATGAACACTGAAGCTTTCTTT.

About this clonotype itself: The junction shows a germline mismatch at one end, possibly a read error. The chain has TRBV20-1 and TRBJ1-5, with TRBD1 as a possible D gene (5 bases). Per the germline V gene, CDR1 is DFQATT and CDR2 is SNEGSKA (reference sequence). This CDR3 has 16 residues. CDR3: CSARVTGGGFNEPQHF. CDR3 DNA sequence: TGCAGTGCCAGGGTAACGGGTGGGGGGTTCAATGAGCCCCAGCATTTT.

Comment on this clonotype: An end of the junction does not agree with germline; a read error may underlie this. The chain links TRBV6-1 to TRBJ2-5, with D perhaps TRBD1 or TRBD2 (5 bases each). CDR3 length: 13 residues. The germline CDR1 and CDR2 sequences are MNHNS and SASEGT. In DNA form, the CDR3 reads TGTGCCAGCACCCCACTAAGAGGGGAGACCCAGTCGTTC. Its protein is CASTPLRGETQSF.

With regard to this clonotype: A read error may be the cause here, since a much bigger clone is one base away. The chain is built from TRBV4-1 and TRBJ1-2; a possible D gene is TRBD1 (6 bases). The CDR3 covers 14 residues. The germline CDR1 and CDR2 sequences are MGHRA and YSYEKL. The CDR3 protein is CASSSKKGPGGYNF. CDR3 bases: TGCGCCAGCAGCTCGAAGAAGGGGCCGGGGGGCTACAACTTC.

The sample holds many counts of this clonotype. The chain has TRBV6-5 and TRBJ2-7; TRBD2 matches at 12 bases. Germline CDR1 MNHEY, CDR2 SVGAGI. The trim removed 5 bases at V and 5 bases at J, leaving 13 bases unmatched. The CDR3 has 17 residues. For the CDR3, the DNA is TGTGCCAGCAGTGGCCTTGGGCCTAGCGGGGGGGTCGACGAGCAGTACTTC. Translated: CASSGLGPSGGVDEQYF.

This clonotype was seen only a few times. A junction end diverges from the germline sequence, so it may reflect a read error. The V call is TRBV4-3, the J call TRBJ1-5; D not resolved. CDR1 is LGHNA, CDR2 YSLEER, per germline. The CDR3 consists of 15 residues. The CDR3 DNA reads TGCGCCAGCAGCCAAGAATTCGGAGGGAGTCAGTCCCAGCATTTT. Protein sequence: CASSQEFGGSQSQHF.